The rows below give T cell receptor beta chains drawn from one sample of a study of T cell repertoires in cytomegalovirus infection. TCRdb passed the reads through MiXCR, listing each CDR3 protein once. The sample consists of 650,000 to 900,000 distinct CDR3 sequences, about 28% of them appearing once. Which antigens these TCRs recognize remains unknown. The specimen comprised cultured CD8+ T cells from PBMCs, sampled from culture after CMV antigen stimulation. These receptors were obtained from a human donor in good health (CMV status not recorded). Some clones in this sample may be carry-over from other donors' samples. The CDR3 runs from the conserved cysteine through the conserved F or W. Each record gives: D gene, clone size, J gene, V gene, CDR3 protein, CDR3 DNA. A D gene is named only where the DNA matches it firmly. Some rows mark clone size as missing; the rest say once, few, many or name a class of expanded clone.

TRBD1 . TRBJ2-1 TRBV11-2 CASSLTTGTGNSPHNEQFF TGTGCCAGCAGCCTTACCACCGGGACAGGGAATTCCCCTCACAATGAGCAGTTCTTC
. . TRBJ2-7 TRBV6-2/TRBV6-3 CASTLQGNPYEQYF TGTGCCAGCACCCTCCAAGGCAACCCCTACGAGCAGTACTTC
. . TRBJ2-1 TRBV4-1 CASSQATGRSYNEQFF TGCGCCAGCAGCCAAGCGACAGGAAGGTCCTACAATGAGCAGTTCTTC
TRBD2 many TRBJ2-3 TRBV7-2 CASSHLAGTDTQYF TGTGCCAGCAGCCACCTAGCGGGCACAGATACGCAGTATTTT
. few TRBJ1-1 TRBV12-3/TRBV12-4 CASSLSSTEAFF TGTGCCAGCAGTTTATCTTCCACTGAAGCTTTCTTT
. . TRBJ1-1 TRBV4-3 CASSQDRGGLTSTEAFF TGCGCCAGCAGCCAAGATCGGGGGGGTCTCACGTCCACTGAAGCTTTCTTT
. . TRBJ2-5 TRBV25-1 CASSERLGETQYF TGTGCCAGCAGTGAACGCCTGGGGGAGACCCAGTACTTC
. many TRBJ2-3 TRBV7-2 CASRSWTDTQYF TGTGCCAGCAGGAGTTGGACAGATACGCAGTATTTT
. many TRBJ2-3 TRBV7-2 CASSLDAGTDTQYF TGTGCCAGCAGCCTCGATGCCGGCACAGATACGCAGTATTTT
. many TRBJ1-2 TRBV11-2 CASSHMTGGRGYTF TGTGCCAGCAGCCACATGACCGGGGGGCGCGGCTACACCTTC
TRBD2 . TRBJ2-1 TRBV12-3/TRBV12-4 CASNSGTSGGVYNEQFF TGTGCCAGCAATTCCGGGACTAGCGGGGGGGTTTACAATGAGCAGTTCTTC
. few TRBJ2-1 TRBV2 CASSDFGSSYNEQFF TGTGCCAGCAGTGATTTTGGTAGCTCCTACAATGAGCAGTTCTTC
. many TRBJ1-4 TRBV7-8 CASSLVAFNEKLFF TGTGCCAGCAGCTTAGTGGCCTTTAATGAAAAACTGTTTTTT
. . TRBJ1-4 TRBV14 CASSQSGLGVFF TGTGCCAGCAGCCAAAGCGGCTTAGGGGTGTTTTTT
. many TRBJ2-7 TRBV5-1 CASKVYGRFGYEQYF TGCGCCAGCAAAGTTTACGGCCGGTTCGGGTACGAGCAGTACTTC
. . TRBJ2-4 TRBV25-1 CASSERADQYF TGTGCCAGCAGTGAACGGGCGGACCAGTACTTC
. . TRBJ1-5 TRBV10-3 CAISESGSNQPQHF TGTGCCATCAGTGAGTCGGGCAGTAATCAGCCCCAGCATTTT
TRBD2 many TRBJ2-3 TRBV7-9 CASSPPGGSSGGSDTQYF TGTGCCAGCAGCCCCCCGGGGGGTTCTAGCGGGGGTTCAGATACGCAGTATTTT
. few TRBJ1-1 TRBV11-3 CASSPTSVAFF TGTGCCAGCAGCCCCACGTCGGTAGCTTTCTTT
. . TRBJ2-5 TRBV2 CASSEHLAVETQYF TGTGCCAGCAGTGAACATCTGGCGGTAGAGACCCAGTACTTC
. . TRBJ2-1 TRBV7-9 CASSFHPAFQFRNEQFF TGTGCCAGCAGCTTCCACCCGGCCTTCCAATTTCGGAATGAGCAGTTCTTC
TRBD1 . TRBJ1-6 TRBV7-2 CASSSPGTGFLSLHF TGTGCCAGCAGCTCCCCCGGGACAGGGTTCTTATCCCTCCACTTT
TRBD2 . TRBJ2-2 TRBV20-1 CSAWTSGGAGGELFF TGCAGTGCCTGGACTAGCGGGGGGGCCGGCGGGGAGCTGTTTTTT
TRBD1 . TRBJ2-5 TRBV5-1 CASSLVDRGETQYF TGCGCCAGCAGCTTGGTCGACAGGGGTGAGACCCAGTACTTC
. . TRBJ2-6 TRBV6-6 CASYSSGANVLTF TGTGCCAGCTATAGCTCTGGGGCCAACGTCCTGACTTTC
TRBD2 . TRBJ2-1 TRBV7-9 CASSLGSGGPNEQFF TGTGCCAGCAGCTTGGGGAGCGGGGGCCCTAATGAGCAGTTCTTC
TRBD1 few TRBJ2-3 TRBV7-4 CASSRGTGLAPTPTDTQYF TGTGCCAGCAGCCGGGGGACAGGGTTGGCCCCCACTCCCACAGATACGCAGTATTTT
TRBD2 . TRBJ2-7 TRBV7-2 CASSLGTRWDEQYF TGTGCCAGCAGCTTAGGGACTAGGTGGGACGAGCAGTACTTC
. few TRBJ1-1 TRBV6-5 CASSMGGGNTEAFF TGTGCCAGCAGTATGGGGGGGGGGAACACTGAAGCTTTCTTT
. few TRBJ2-7 TRBV6-5 CASSYGPGTYEQYF TGTGCCAGCAGTTACGGGCCAGGAACCTACGAGCAGTACTTC
. few TRBJ2-2 TRBV7-9 CASSSDKANTGELFF TGTGCCAGCAGCTCAGACAAGGCGAACACCGGGGAGCTGTTTTTT
TRBD1 . TRBJ1-5 TRBV29-1 CSVGDREHQPQHF TGCAGCGTCGGGGACAGGGAACACCAGCCCCAGCATTTT
TRBD2 . TRBJ2-2 TRBV4-3 CASRDSGGAGYTGELFF TGCGCCAGCAGAGATAGCGGGGGGGCCGGGTACACCGGGGAGCTGTTTTTT
. few TRBJ1-4 TRBV9 CASSPAVVTNEKLFF TGTGCCAGCAGCCCGGCGGTAGTAACTAATGAAAAACTGTTTTTT
TRBD2 . TRBJ2-3 TRBV7-6 CASSPGGVRDTQYF TGTGCCAGCAGCCCCGGGGGGGTTCGAGATACGCAGTATTTT
. . TRBJ1-6 TRBV13 CASSLGRGRWAPLHF TGTGCCAGCAGCTTAGGCCGCGGCAGATGGGCACCCCTCCACTTT
TRBD1 . TRBJ1-4 TRBV12-3/TRBV12-4 CASSFKGAANEKLFF TGTGCCAGCAGTTTTAAGGGGGCGGCTAATGAAAAACTGTTTTTT
. . TRBJ2-5 TRBV4-1 CASSQDRAVQETQYF TGCGCCAGCAGCCAAGACAGGGCAGTCCAAGAGACCCAGTACTTC
. . TRBJ2-2 TRBV19 CASSIFTLFLNTGELFF TGTGCCAGTAGTATTTTTACTCTGTTTTTGAACACCGGGGAGCTGTTTTTT
. few TRBJ1-1 TRBV28 CASSLKGQSWPIETEAFF TGTGCCAGCAGTTTAAAAGGCCAGTCGTGGCCTATCGAGACTGAAGCTTTCTTT
TRBD1 few TRBJ2-3 TRBV5-1 CASSLEWTGGEDTQYF TGCGCCAGCAGCTTGGAGTGGACAGGGGGCGAGGATACGCAGTATTTT
. . TRBJ2-3 TRBV5-1 CASSLSQSSTDTQYF TGCGCCAGCAGCCTCAGTCAGTCTAGCACAGATACGCAGTATTTT
. . TRBJ1-2 TRBV12-3/TRBV12-4 CASSIRGQPIYGYTF TGTGCCAGCAGTATACGGGGACAACCTATCTATGGCTACACCTTC
. . TRBJ2-7 TRBV9 CASSVEGGKNEQYF TGTGCCAGCAGCGTAGAGGGGGGTAAGAACGAGCAGTACTTC
. few TRBJ1-2 TRBV6-1 CASSEASLPDRYYGYTF TGTGCCAGCAGTGAAGCCTCCTTACCCGACAGGTACTATGGCTACACCTTC
. few TRBJ1-2 TRBV4-1 CASSLGSRTSYGYTF TGCGCCAGCAGCCTCGGATCCCGGACTTCCTATGGCTACACCTTC
. few TRBJ2-1 TRBV7-2 CASSSSRVNEQFF TGTGCCAGCAGCTCCTCAAGAGTTAATGAGCAGTTCTTC